These 26 T cell receptor beta chains originate from one sample sequenced in a study of vaccination and CD4 T cells after COVID-19. With the Oncomine TCR Beta short-read assay, DNA from cultured CD4+ T cells was sequenced. TCRdb itself ran the PCR reads through MiXCR, one entry per CDR3 protein. The sample has more than 14,000 distinct CDR3 sequences, 43% seen once. The antigens of these receptors remain unknown. Treatment defined: approximately 11-day PBMC culture with coronavirus spike peptide pools or control peptides (ViraFEST assay). The sequenced material came from CD4+ T cells from blood, cultured in vitro. The receptors were gathered from a human donor who had recovered from COVID-19.

This clonotype was observed a few times. The V gene is TRBV19, the J gene TRBJ1-1; TRBD1 aligns across 7 bases. Germline V gene lookup returns CDR1 LNHDA and CDR2 SQIVND (reference sequence). J lost 5 bases, V lost 8 bases, and 11 bases had no gene match. This CDR3 spans 14 amino acids. Written as DNA, the CDR3 is TGTGCCAGTTCAATCGGACCCAGGGGGACTGAAGCTTTCTTT. Encoded protein: CASSIGPRGTEAFF.

The rearrangement links TRBV27 to TRBJ1-2, with D possibly TRBD1 on 6 matching bases. This CDR3 comprises 15 residues. The germline CDR1 and CDR2 sequences are MNHEY and SMNVEV (reference sequence). Trimming stripped 5 bases from V and 1 base from J, with 14 bases between. CDR3 sequence (DNA): TGTGCCAGCAGTCCGACAGGAGCAATTAACTATGGCTACACCTTC. Protein product: CASSPTGAINYGYTF.

The CDR3 DNA reads TGCAGTGCTGGGGGTCTTCGCACAGATACGCAGTATTTT. Its translation: CSAGGLRTDTQYF. The chain is built from TRBV20-1 and TRBJ2-3; the D call may be TRBD1 or TRBD2 (5 bases each). The CDR3 totals 13 residues. Germline-derived CDR1 and CDR2 are DFQATT and SNEGSKA (reference sequence). V lost 5 bases, J lost 1 base, and 10 bases lay in between.

This clonotype was seen only a few times. The rearrangement uses TRBV29-1 and TRBJ1-5, with 8 bases identical to TRBD1. V trimming: 6 bases; J trimming: 0 bases; junction bases outside the gene matches: 4. The CDR3 sequence is 14 residues long. Germline V gene sequence: CDR1 SQVTM, CDR2 ANQGSEA. For the CDR3, the DNA is TGCAGCGTCGGACAGGGCGCTAGCAATCAGCCCCAGCATTTT. Protein: CSVGQGASNQPQHF.

The chain combines TRBV20-1 with TRBJ2-7, with a possible D match to TRBD1 (6 bases). CDR3 length: 15 amino acids. Looked up from germline, CDR1 is DFQATT and CDR2 is SNEGSKA (reference sequence). Between the trimmed V and J ends, which lost 5 bases and 5 bases, there was a span of 22 bases. CDR3 coding DNA: TGCAGTGCTCAGGCTATCGGGACATCCTTCCACGAGCAGTACTTC. The encoded protein is CSAQAIGTSFHEQYF.

The chain uses TRBV20-1 and TRBJ2-3; the D gene is possibly TRBD1 (5 bases). CDR1 is DFQATT, CDR2 SNEGSKA, per germline (reference sequence). The CDR3 has 14 residues. V dropped 0 bases and J dropped 2 bases, with 9 bases sitting between them. The chain's CDR3 is CSARDDRYTDTQYF. Written as DNA, the CDR3 is TGCAGTGCTAGAGACGACAGATACACAGATACGCAGTATTTT.

This chain connects TRBV12-3 or TRBV12-4 to TRBJ2-2, with 14 positions matching TRBD2. V was pared by 6 bases and J by 5 bases, with 2 bases of the junction left unmatched. This CDR3 is built from 15 residues. CDR3 coding DNA: TGTGCCAGCAGCGGGACTAGCGGGAGTACCGGGGAGCTGTTTTTT. Its translation is CASSGTSGSTGELFF.

This rearrangement joins TRBV30 to TRBJ1-5; D is possibly TRBD1 (6 bases). V shed 3 bases and J shed 3 bases, with 15 bases lying between them. CDR1 and CDR2 from the germline V gene are GTSNPN and SVGIG (reference sequence). This CDR3 contains 15 residues. CDR3 amino acids: CAWSGGGRHNQPQHF. The DNA for the CDR3 is TGTGCCTGGAGCGGCGGGGGCAGGCACAATCAGCCCCAGCATTTT.

This sequence joins TRBV5-1 and TRBJ1-5; maybe TRBD1 (6 bases). Per germline, CDR1 SGHRS and CDR2 YFSETQ. The CDR3 sequence is 15 residues long. The germline V and J ends were trimmed by 0 bases and 6 bases, with 13 bases remaining between them. The CDR3 sequence: CASSLDGGQGQPQHF. The DNA for the CDR3 is TGCGCCAGCAGCTTGGATGGGGGGCAGGGTCAGCCCCAGCATTTT.

The gene calls are TRBV7-6 and TRBJ1-1, with D tentatively TRBD1 (5 bases). Germline CDR1 SGHVS, CDR2 FNYEAQ. The CDR3 loop spans 15 amino acids. V lost 2 bases and J lost 1, with 11 bases in between. The CDR3, as DNA: TGTGCCAGCAGCTTAACGGGACTGACGAACACTGAAGCTTTCTTT. Translated, it gives CASSLTGLTNTEAFF.

The chain uses TRBV5-8 and TRBJ2-5; 11 bases fit TRBD1. With V trimmed by 4 bases and J by 7 bases, 9 bases remained unmatched. The CDR3 runs 15 residues. Germline loops: CDR1 SGHTS, CDR2 YDEGEE. The CDR3, as DNA: TGTGCCAGCAGCCTAAGGACAGGGGGCTACGTGACCCAGTACTTC. Translation gives CASSLRTGGYVTQYF.

The genes are TRBV4-1 and TRBJ2-4; TRBD2 might be the D (6 bases). Germline CDR1 reads MGHRA; CDR2 reads YSYEKL. The CDR3 runs 17 residues. V lost 1 base to trimming and J lost 1 base, with 14 bases between them. CDR3 bases: TGCGCCAGCAGCCAAGTGCTGGGGGGATCGGCCAAAAACATTCAGTACTTC. This codes for CASSQVLGGSAKNIQYF.

V and J are TRBV20-1 and TRBJ2-7; 11 bases map to TRBD2. V lost 3 bases and J lost 4; bases outside the gene matches: 5. Germline loops: CDR1 DFQATT, CDR2 SNEGSKA (reference sequence). CDR3 size: 14 residues. The CDR3 protein is CSARATSGGYEQYF. The CDR3 nucleotides are TGCAGTGCTAGGGCAACTAGCGGGGGATACGAGCAGTACTTC.

This clonotype was seen a few times. The V and J genes are TRBV6-5 and TRBJ1-1; D gene uncertain. V shed 2 bases and J shed 0 bases, with 7 bases lying between them. Germline CDR1 reads MNHEY; CDR2 reads SVGAGI. The CDR3 length is 14 residues. For the CDR3, the DNA is TGTGCCAGCAGTTACCAGCGAATGAACACTGAAGCTTTCTTT. Protein product: CASSYQRMNTEAFF.

This chain links TRBV7-2 with TRBJ2-3, with 8 bases that match TRBD2. V lost 1 base to trimming and J lost 0 bases; unmatched junction nucleotides: 6. Germline CDR1 and CDR2: SGHTA and FQGNSA. This CDR3 has 17 residues. CDR3 sequence (DNA): TGTGCCAGCAGCTTAGACGGGGGGGCCCCTAGCACAGATACGCAGTATTTT. Its protein product is CASSLDGGAPSTDTQYF.

This clonotype was detected a few times. The rearrangement uses TRBV15 and TRBJ2-3; weak D call: TRBD1 (6 bases). The CDR3 covers 15 residues. Germline V gives CDR1 LNHNV, CDR2 YYDKDF (reference sequence). Trimming took 8 bases from V and 1 from J, leaving 16 bases between them. This chain's CDR3 is CATSDTGYRTDTQYF. The CDR3 nucleotides are TGTGCCACCTCCGATACAGGGTATCGCACAGATACGCAGTATTTT.

This clonotype was picked up a small number of times. The chain recombines TRBV6-1 with TRBJ1-2; a possible D gene is TRBD1 (5 bases). The CDR3 covers 15 residues. The V and J ends lost 8 bases and 4 bases respectively, with 20 bases between them. Germline lookup yields CDR1 MNHNS and CDR2 SASEGT. The CDR3 DNA reads as TGTGCCAGCTCCCGATCCAGGGAGAGGAGCTATGGCTACACCTTC. Residues: CASSRSRERSYGYTF.

This clonotype was seen a handful of times. V usage is TRBV6-1 and J usage is TRBJ2-5; possible D gene TRBD1, 5 bases. Trimming left V 1 base short and J 5 bases short, with 11 bases between. Germline values: CDR1 MNHNS, CDR2 SASEGT. The CDR3 is 14 residues long. The CDR3 is CASSEGGVRETQYF. CDR3 coding DNA: TGTGCCAGCAGTGAAGGGGGCGTGAGGGAGACCCAGTACTTC.

For this clonotype: At one end, the junction sequence differs from germline, possibly due to a read error. The chain carries TRBV11-3 and TRBJ2-1, with 7 nucleotides matching TRBD1. CDR1 is SGHNT and CDR2 is YENEEA in the germline V gene. The CDR3 runs 13 residues. Here the CDR3 reads CASSLDRTGGLHF. Written as DNA, the CDR3 is TGTGCCAGCAGCTTAGATCGGACAGGAGGTTTGCACTTC.

Only a few counts were recorded for this clonotype. J is TRBJ1-3 and V is TRBV6-1, with 8 bases identical to TRBD1. V was clipped by 6 bases and J by 4 bases; unmatched bases: 5. This CDR3 has 14 residues. Germline values: CDR1 MNHNS, CDR2 SASEGT. The CDR3 nucleotides read TGTGCCAGCAGGTCAGGGGGCTTCGGAAACACCATATATTTT. Its protein is CASRSGGFGNTIYF.

This clonotype was found a few times. The V call is TRBV7-2, the J call TRBJ1-2; D call uncertain. Germline loops: CDR1 SGHTA, CDR2 FQGNSA. V was trimmed by 1 base and J by 8 bases, leaving 8 bases between them. This CDR3 is 12 amino acids long. The CDR3 loop is CASSLVWQGYTF. In DNA, the CDR3 is TGTGCCAGCAGCTTAGTCTGGCAGGGCTACACCTTC. Full variable domain (outside the CDR3, taken from reference TRBV7-2 and TRBJ1-2): GAGVSQSPSNKVTEKGKDVELRCDPISGHTALYWYRQSLGQGLEFLIYFQGNSAPDKSGLPSDRFSAERTGGSVSTLTIQRTQQEDSAVYLCASSLVWQGYTFGSGTRLTVV.

The chain combines TRBV5-1 with TRBJ1-2; the match to TRBD1 covers 10 bases. This CDR3 comprises 15 residues. With V trimmed by 0 bases and J by 8 bases, 7 bases remained unmatched. CDR1 is SGHRS and CDR2 is YFSETQ in the germline V gene. CDR3 region: CASSLGSGTGVGYTF. In DNA form, the CDR3 reads TGCGCCAGCAGCTTGGGATCCGGGACAGGGGTAGGCTACACCTTC.

This clonotype was picked up a small number of times. This chain uses TRBV6-1 with TRBJ1-2, with TRBD1 matching 8 bases. The germline gives CDR1 MNHNS, CDR2 SASEGT. J lost 4 bases, V lost 4 bases, and 17 bases had no gene match. This CDR3 is built from 18 residues. CDR3 residues: CASSGTGTGTFIRYGYTF. The CDR3 DNA follows: TGTGCCAGCAGTGGCACCGGGACAGGAACCTTCATCCGCTATGGCTACACCTTC.

This clonotype was observed a handful of times. J is TRBJ2-5 and V is TRBV2; TRBD1 matches 10 bases. CDR3 length equals 12 residues. The germline V gene encodes CDR1 SNHLY and CDR2 FYNNEI. The junction had 1 base not matched to a gene; V was cut back by 8 bases and J by 4 bases. The CDR3 DNA sequence: TGTGCCAGCGGACAGGGGGGAGAGACCCAGTACTTC. Residues: CASGQGGETQYF. Using reference TRBV2 and TRBJ2-5 for the parts outside the CDR3, the full variable domain is EPEVTQTPSHQVTQMGQEVILRCVPISNHLYFYWYRQILGQKVEFLVSFYNNEISEKSEIFDDQFSVERPDGSNFTLKIRSTKLEDSAMYFCASGQGGETQYFGPGTRLLVL.

This chain connects TRBV25-1 to TRBJ1-1; TRBD1 matches at 7 bases. Trimming removed 5 bases from V and 10 bases from J; junction bases left unmatched: 4. This CDR3 comprises 11 residues. Looked up from germline, CDR1 is MGHDK and CDR2 is SYGVNS. The CDR3 loop reads CASSRQGVAFF. The CDR3 DNA follows: TGTGCCAGCAGTAGGCAGGGGGTAGCTTTCTTT.

This clonotype appeared a single time. One end of the junction does not line up with germline, which may come from a read error. The chain combines TRBV6-2 or TRBV6-3 with TRBJ1-6; the D gene is possibly TRBD1 (5 bases). The CDR3 totals 14 residues. Germline CDR1 MNHEY, CDR2 SVGEGT. The CDR3 reads CANSGRAGNSPLHF. The CDR3 nucleotides read TGTGCCAACAGTGGCAGGGCAGGTAATTCACCCCTCCACTTT.